This TCR beta chain was observed in a study of vaccination effects on CD4 cells after COVID-19. Overall study: Everyone in the study got two shots of either the BNT162b2 or mRNA-1273 vaccine.

As regards this clone: The antigen is unknown.

The CDR3 consists of 17 residues. V lost 1 base and J 6 bases, leaving 21 bases between the germline ends. Germline lookup yields CDR1 SGHDN and CDR2 FVKESK. Findings and caveats of the study: Early post-infection timepoints were absent, and convalescent patients were few.

Using immunoSEQ multiplex PCR, the repertoire was profiled, and TCRdb retains in-frame clones only, with some absent. The repertoire consists of 35,000 to 50,000 clones, with 77% occurring once and the leading ten covering approximately 2.9%. Peptide-pool stimulation followed by sequencing identified expanded antigen-specific CD4+ clonotypes in the ViraFEST assay. CD4+ T cell isolation took place after less than 13 days of culture. No vaccinee had earlier SARS-CoV-2 infection, and nucleocapsid antibodies were negative. For each well, a few million PBMC were cultured with around 9.8 IU/ml IL-2 and about 9.9 ug/ml peptides. Fresh IL-2-containing medium replaced half the medium on days 3 and 7.

This sequence joins TRBV14 and TRBJ1-2; TRBD1 might be the D (5 bases). The material was CD4+ T cells from PBMCs cultured with HCoV-NL63 spike peptides, obtained before COVID-19 vaccination. The sequence was obtained from a human donor who received a COVID-19 vaccine. CDR3 protein: CASSQVGAGPLADGYTF. The DNA for the CDR3 is TGTGCCAGCAGCCAAGTTGGTGCAGGGCCCTTGGCGGATGGCTACACCTTC.